Listed here are 8 T cell receptor beta chains from one sample, sequenced in a study of a mutant IDH1 vaccine in newly diagnosed glioma (dated by TCRdb to the early 2020s). Library generation was performed with the immunoSEQ multiplex PCR assay. Here the immuneACCESS table is served through TCRdb, limited to in-frame sequences with V and J called. Missing clones are a known gap in these copies; in checked studies unresolved V genes cover under half, and the rest lacks a known reason. This sample holds fewer than 55,000 clones; roughly 61% were observed only once. The top ten constitute 4.8% of the sample. These receptors have no known antigen. In light of the paper, this sample's time point label describes: week 47, end of study. Every vaccine dose consisted of 300 ug of a 20-mer mutant IDH1 peptide in Montanide, administered subcutaneously together with topical imiquimod. Specimen: peripheral blood mononuclear cells (PBMCs), collected from a glioma patient whose treatment included an IDH1 peptide vaccine. The origin of the receptors is a man aged 40-49 years with glioma. Some clones in this sample may be carry-over from other donors' samples.

The genes are TRBV11-2 and TRBJ1-3; D is unclear. Germline loops: CDR1 SGHAT, CDR2 FQNNGV. This CDR3 has 12 residues. Trimming removed 4 bases from V and 6 bases from J, with 7 bases in between. The CDR3 is CASSSGVNTIYF. The CDR3 DNA sequence: TGTGCCAGCAGCTCAGGTGTAAACACCATATATTTT.

This clone was counted only a few times. This rearrangement joins TRBV10-3 to TRBJ2-1; 9 nucleotides agree with TRBD2. This CDR3 has 15 residues. The germline V gene has CDR1 ENHRY and CDR2 SYGVKD. J was trimmed by 5 bases and V by 3 bases; bases with no gene match: 5. CDR3 nucleotides: TGTGCCATCAGTGATCCGGGACTAGCCAACAATGAGCAGTTCTTC. It specifies CAISDPGLANNEQFF.

This sequence joins TRBV6-5 and TRBJ1-5; D is uncertain. Per the germline V gene, CDR1 is MNHEY and CDR2 is SVGAGI. Trimming took 0 bases from V and 9 from J, leaving 9 bases between them. This CDR3 spans 13 amino acids. The CDR3 loop reads CASSYSILSPQHF. The CDR3 DNA is TGTGCCAGCAGTTACTCGATTTTGTCGCCCCAGCATTTT.

V usage is TRBV5-6 and J usage is TRBJ1-4, with D maybe TRBD1 (5 bases). The V gene lost 1 base and the J gene lost 8 bases, with 12 bases spanning the gap. Germline values: CDR1 SGHDT, CDR2 YYEEEE. The CDR3 length is 14 residues. CDR3 loop: CASSLRGSGEKLFF. CDR3 DNA sequence: TGTGCCAGCAGCTTGAGGGGTTCGGGCGAAAAACTGTTTTTT.

In its sample, this clone was seen a few times. This chain joins TRBV5-1 and TRBJ2-6; D unresolved. Looked up from germline, CDR1 is SGHRS and CDR2 is YFSETQ. Trimming left V 4 bases short and J 0 bases short, with 23 bases between. This CDR3 region has 20 residues. CDR3 sequence reads: CASSGATSGAAFSGANVLTF. Here the CDR3 DNA reads TGCGCCAGCAGCGGTGCGACATCGGGCGCCGCCTTCTCTGGGGCCAACGTCCTGACTTTC.

This clone was seen only a few times. This chain links TRBV27 with TRBJ1-4; TRBD1 might be the D (6 bases). Trimming left V 5 bases short and J 5 bases short, with 15 bases between. CDR1 and CDR2 (germline): MNHEY, SMNVEV (reference sequence). The CDR3 runs 15 residues. CDR3 protein: CASSPLGGTNEKLFF. CDR3 sequence (DNA): TGTGCCAGCAGTCCCCTGGGGGGCACAAATGAAAAACTGTTTTTT.

This clone was seen ten or more times. The chain employs TRBV7-3 and TRBJ1-6; D is undetermined. In germline, CDR1 is SGHTA, CDR2 FQGTGA. V gave up 2 bases and J gave up 5 bases, with 10 bases separating them. The CDR3 extends over 15 amino acids. The CDR3 reads CASSLGRENNSPLHF. The CDR3 DNA is TGTGCCAGCAGCTTAGGAAGGGAAAATAATTCACCCCTCCACTTT.

This sequence joins TRBV19 and TRBJ2-3; the D gene is possibly TRBD2 (5 bases). The V end was cut by 8 bases, the J end by 3 bases, with 15 bases between. The germline V gene has CDR1 LNHDA and CDR2 SQIVND (reference sequence). The CDR3 is made up of 14 amino acids. In DNA, the CDR3 is TGTGCCAGTTACAGCCACGAGCGGACAGATACGCAGTATTTT. This translates into CASYSHERTDTQYF. The variable domain in full, with the rest retrieved from reference TRBV19 and TRBJ2-3, is DGGITQSPKYLFRKEGQNVTLSCEQNLNHDAMYWYRQDPGQGLRLIYYSQIVNDFQKGDIAEGYSVSREKKESFPLTVTSAQKNPTAFYLCASYSHERTDTQYFGPGTRLTVL.